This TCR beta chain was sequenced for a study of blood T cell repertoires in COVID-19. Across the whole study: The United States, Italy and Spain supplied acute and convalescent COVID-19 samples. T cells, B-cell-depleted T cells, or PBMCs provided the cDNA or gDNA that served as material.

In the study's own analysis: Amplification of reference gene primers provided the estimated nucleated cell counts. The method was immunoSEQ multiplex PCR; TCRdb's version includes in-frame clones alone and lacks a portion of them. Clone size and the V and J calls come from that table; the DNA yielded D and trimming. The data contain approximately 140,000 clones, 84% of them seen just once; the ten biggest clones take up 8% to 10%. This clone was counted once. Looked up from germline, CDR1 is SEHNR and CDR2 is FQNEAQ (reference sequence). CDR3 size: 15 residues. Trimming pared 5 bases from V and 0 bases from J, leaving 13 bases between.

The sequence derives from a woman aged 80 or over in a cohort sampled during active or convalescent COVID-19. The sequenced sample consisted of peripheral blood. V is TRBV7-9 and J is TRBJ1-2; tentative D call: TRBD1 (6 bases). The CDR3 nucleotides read TGTGCCAGCAGCACGGACAGACGAACTAACTATGGCTACACCTTC. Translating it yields CASSTDRRTNYGYTF.